These T cell receptor beta chains were read from a single sample in a study of technical replicates of blood from a handful of donors. Some clones are missing from TCRdb's copy, which holds only in-frame ones; the method was immunoSEQ multiplex PCR. The repertoire holds some 73,000 clones, with over 90% as singletons. Material: PBMCs. The receptors derive from a human donor in good health. Some clones in this sample may be carry-over from other donors' samples. Both conserved end residues are trimmed from each CDR3.

j_call v_call cdr3_aa
TRBJ2-1 TRBV4-3 ASSHGGGRSYNEQF
TRBJ1-4 TRBV5-4 ASSRGQERDNEKLF
TRBJ1-6 TRBV27 ASSSKTGPNNSPLH
TRBJ2-7 TRBV28 ASSIDRKFYEQY
TRBJ2-7 TRBV2 ASMGGRGSYEQY
TRBJ2-1 TRBV19 ASSIRGTSGSHEQF
TRBJ2-1 TRBV13 ASSFRTGGSRNEQF
TRBJ2-7 TRBV7-2 ASSLVGRGATQYEQY
TRBJ2-7 TRBV7-9 ATSDQGMNEQY
TRBJ2-1 TRBV5-8 ASSRGTAIYNEQF
TRBJ2-1 TRBV7-6 ASSLGASVTQEQF
TRBJ2-3 TRBV7-9 ASSLASGRAVTQY
TRBJ1-5 TRBV10-3 ATEPDRASQPQH
TRBJ2-7 TRBV30 AWTPGAGVHEQY
TRBJ2-5 TRBV6-9 ASSYPSQETQY
TRBJ2-7 TRBV21-1 ASSNVTWRGILGSYEQY
TRBJ2-4 TRBV7-2 ASSSPSGVNIQY
TRBJ2-1 TRBV4-3 ASSQEGLAGGPNEQF
TRBJ2-1 TRBV4-2 ASSQPQRYNEQF
TRBJ1-5 TRBV19 ASSIDGAVFSNQPQH
TRBJ2-1 TRBV13 ASSASRDRGRRNEQF
TRBJ1-5 TRBV12-5 ASGLDRGSQPQH
TRBJ1-2 TRBV4-3 ASSQVGRDRAYGYT
TRBJ2-5 TRBV14 ASSQDNRGQETQY
TRBJ2-1 TRBV7-6 ASSSNRGNEQF
TRBJ2-7 TRBV7-8 ASSINRDSYEQY
TRBJ1-1 TRBV27 ASRRTGENTEAF
TRBJ2-5 TRBV5-8 ASSFGLATETQY
TRBJ2-7 TRBV4-1 ASSHVSSSYEQY
TRBJ2-3 TRBV7-2 ASSPGLITDTQY
TRBJ2-7 TRBV14 ASSRFDSFSYEQY
TRBJ2-1 TRBV15 ATSSGQGAFNEQF
TRBJ2-3 TRBV5-4 ASSLLAGVVDTQY
TRBJ2-5 TRBV5-1 ASSPTARANQETQY
TRBJ2-3 TRBV5-1 ASSGMGQATSPQY
TRBJ1-2 TRBV5-4 ASSFRTPEGGGYT
TRBJ2-7 TRBV27 ASSTSGRPEQY
TRBJ2-7 TRBV4-3 ASSPDRNYEQY